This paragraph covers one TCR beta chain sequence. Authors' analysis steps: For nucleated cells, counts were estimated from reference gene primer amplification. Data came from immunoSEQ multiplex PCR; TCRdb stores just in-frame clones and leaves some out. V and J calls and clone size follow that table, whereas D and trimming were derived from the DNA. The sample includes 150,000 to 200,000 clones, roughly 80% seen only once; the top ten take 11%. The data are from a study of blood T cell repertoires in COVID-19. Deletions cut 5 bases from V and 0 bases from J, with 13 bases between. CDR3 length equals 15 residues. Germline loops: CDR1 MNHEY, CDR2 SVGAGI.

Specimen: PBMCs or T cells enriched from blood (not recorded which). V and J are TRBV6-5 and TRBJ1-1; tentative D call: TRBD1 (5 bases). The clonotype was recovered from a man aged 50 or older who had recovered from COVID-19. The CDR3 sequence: CASSSVDTMNTEAFF. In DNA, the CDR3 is TGTGCCAGCAGTAGCGTGGACACTATGAACACTGAAGCTTTCTTT.